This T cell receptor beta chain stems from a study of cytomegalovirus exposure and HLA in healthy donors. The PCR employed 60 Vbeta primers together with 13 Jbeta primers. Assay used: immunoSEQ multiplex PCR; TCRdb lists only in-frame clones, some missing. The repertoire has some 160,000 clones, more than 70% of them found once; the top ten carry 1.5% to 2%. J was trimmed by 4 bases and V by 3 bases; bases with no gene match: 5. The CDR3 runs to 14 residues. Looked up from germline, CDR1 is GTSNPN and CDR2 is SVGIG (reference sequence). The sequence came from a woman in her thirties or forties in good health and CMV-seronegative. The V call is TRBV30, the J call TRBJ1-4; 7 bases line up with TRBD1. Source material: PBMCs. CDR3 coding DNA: TGTGCCTGGAGCAGGGACAGTGGTAATGAAAAACTGTTTTTT. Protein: CAWSRDSGNEKLFF. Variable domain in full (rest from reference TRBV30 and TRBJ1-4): SQTIHQWPATLVQPVGSPLSLECTVEGTSNPNLYWYRQAAGRGLQLLFYSVGIGQISSEVPQNLSASRPQDRQFILSSKKLLLSDSGFYLCAWSRDSGNEKLFFGSGTQLSVL.